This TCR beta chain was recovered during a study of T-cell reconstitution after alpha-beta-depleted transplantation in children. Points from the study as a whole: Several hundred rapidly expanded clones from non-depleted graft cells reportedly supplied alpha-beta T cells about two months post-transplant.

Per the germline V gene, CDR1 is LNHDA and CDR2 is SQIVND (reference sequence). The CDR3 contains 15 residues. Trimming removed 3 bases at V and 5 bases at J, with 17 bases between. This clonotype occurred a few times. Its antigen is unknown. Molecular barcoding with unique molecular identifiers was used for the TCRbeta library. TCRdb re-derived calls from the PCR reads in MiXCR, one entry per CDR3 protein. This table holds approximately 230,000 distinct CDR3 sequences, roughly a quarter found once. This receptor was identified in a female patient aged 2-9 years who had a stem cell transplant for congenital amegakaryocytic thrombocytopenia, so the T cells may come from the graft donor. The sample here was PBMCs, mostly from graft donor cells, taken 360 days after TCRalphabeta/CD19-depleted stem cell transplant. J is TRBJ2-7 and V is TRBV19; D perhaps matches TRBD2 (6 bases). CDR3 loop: CASSIVGGTGDEQYF. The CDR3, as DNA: TGTGCCAGTAGTATTGTCGGCGGGACGGGGGACGAGCAGTACTTC. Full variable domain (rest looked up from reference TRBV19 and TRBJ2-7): DGGITQSPKYLFRKEGQNVTLSCEQNLNHDAMYWYRQDPGQGLRLIYYSQIVNDFQKGDIAEGYSVSREKKESFPLTVTSAQKNPTAFYLCASSIVGGTGDEQYFGPGTRLTVT.